This TCR beta chain is from a study of tumor-infiltrating lymphocytes in oesophageal squamous cell carcinoma. This clonotype was seen at least ten times. MiXCR, run by TCRdb on the PCR reads, gives a single entry per CDR3 protein. Here the sample spans fewer than 20,000 distinct CDR3 sequences, approximately 47% being singletons. Sequencing input: normal esophageal tissue next to the tumor. This TCR was recovered from a female donor with esophageal squamous cell carcinoma.

The CDR3 bases are TGTGCCAGCAGTTTATCTCGCGGGACAGGGAAAACAGATACGCAGTATTTT. It encodes CASSLSRGTGKTDTQYF. This chain links TRBV27 with TRBJ2-3; TRBD1 matches at 9 bases. The V segment lost 0 bases and the J segment 3 bases; nucleotides outside the gene matches: 7. Germline V gene data show CDR1 as MNHEY and CDR2 as SMNVEV (reference sequence). The CDR3 sequence is 17 residues long.